The entry that follows covers one T cell receptor (beta chain) sequence. CDR1 is MGHRA and CDR2 is YSYEKL in the germline V gene. The CDR3 is made up of 16 amino acids. The V and J ends lost 1 base and 6 bases respectively, with 19 bases between them. This study enrolled people aged roughly 18 to 89 from about two dozen US geographic areas. Each participant's cohort was designated according to participant-reported clinical history. The sample comes from a study of blood T cell repertoires in COVID-19. In the study's own analysis: Estimation of nucleated cell counts was performed using reference gene primer amplification. Assay used: immunoSEQ multiplex PCR; TCRdb lists only in-frame clones, some missing. Clone size and the V and J calls come from that table; the DNA yielded D and trimming. The sample has about 180,000 clones, about 90% seen once.

The specimen was PBMCs or T cells enriched from blood (not recorded which). The source is a human donor with acute COVID-19. The donor label of this sample is uncertain. The chain has TRBV4-1 and TRBJ2-7; a possible D gene is TRBD2 (5 bases). The CDR3 sequence: CASSQGLLERVSEQYF. The CDR3 region has the DNA TGCGCCAGCAGCCAAGGATTGCTGGAGAGGGTATCCGAGCAGTACTTC.